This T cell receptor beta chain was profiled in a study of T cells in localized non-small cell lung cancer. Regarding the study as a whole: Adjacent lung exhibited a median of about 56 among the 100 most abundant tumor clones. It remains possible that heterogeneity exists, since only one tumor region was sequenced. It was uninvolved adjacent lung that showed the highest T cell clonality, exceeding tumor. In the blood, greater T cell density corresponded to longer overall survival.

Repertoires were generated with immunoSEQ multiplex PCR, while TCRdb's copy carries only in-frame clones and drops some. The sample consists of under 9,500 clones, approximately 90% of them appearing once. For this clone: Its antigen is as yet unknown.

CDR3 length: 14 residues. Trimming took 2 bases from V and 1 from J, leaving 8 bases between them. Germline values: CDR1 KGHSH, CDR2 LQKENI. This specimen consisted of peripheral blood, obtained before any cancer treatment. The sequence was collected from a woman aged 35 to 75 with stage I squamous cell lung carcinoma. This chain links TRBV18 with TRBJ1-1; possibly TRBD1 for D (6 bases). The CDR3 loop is CASSPTTGNTEAFF. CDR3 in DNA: TGTGCCAGCTCACCAACGACAGGGAACACTGAAGCTTTCTTT.